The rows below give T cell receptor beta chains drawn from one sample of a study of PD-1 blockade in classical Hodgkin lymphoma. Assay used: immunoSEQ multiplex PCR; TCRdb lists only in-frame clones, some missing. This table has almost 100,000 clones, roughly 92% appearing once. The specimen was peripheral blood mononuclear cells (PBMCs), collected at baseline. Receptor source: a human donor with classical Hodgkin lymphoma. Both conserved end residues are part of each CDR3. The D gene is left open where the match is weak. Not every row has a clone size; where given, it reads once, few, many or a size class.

CASTQFYEQYF TGTGCCAGCACCCAATTCTACGAGCAGTACTTC 11 NA TRBV7-2 NA TRBJ2-7
CASSLWGGTYEQYF TGTGCCAGCAGTTTATGGGGGGGCACCTACGAGCAGTACTTC 14 NA TRBV27 NA TRBJ2-7
CASSRRGANYGYTF TGCGCCAGCAGCCGCCGGGGAGCTAACTATGGCTACACCTTC 14 NA TRBV4-1 NA TRBJ1-2
CASSWPPAIKDQYF TGTGCCAGCAGCTGGCCCCCGGCGATTAAGGACCAGTACTTC 14 NA TRBV11-2 NA TRBJ2-5
CASSERRSYEQYF TGCGCCAGCAGTGAAAGGAGATCCTACGAGCAGTACTTC 13 NA TRBV10-1 NA TRBJ2-7
CASSFRREGDNEKLFF TGTGCCAGCAGTTTTCGAAGGGAGGGGGATAATGAAAAACTGTTTTTT 16 NA TRBV27 NA TRBJ1-4
CASSFRGRGSSYEQYF TGTGCCAGCAGTTTCAGGGGACGGGGGAGCTCCTACGAGCAGTACTTC 16 NA TRBV28 NA TRBJ2-7
CASSEALEQYF TGTGCCAGCAGTGAAGCGCTAGAGCAGTACTTC 11 NA TRBV2 NA TRBJ2-7
CASSWDRGYYGYTF TGTGCCAGCAGCTGGGACAGGGGGTACTATGGCTACACCTTC 14 TRBD1 TRBV5-6 NA TRBJ1-2
CASSVARQPNYGYTF TGTGCCAGCAGCGTAGCTCGGCAACCTAACTATGGCTACACCTTC 15 NA TRBV9 NA TRBJ1-2
CASSLLDEAFF TGCGCCAGCAGCTTGCTCGATGAAGCTTTCTTT 11 NA TRBV5-1 NA TRBJ1-1
CASSPKTGTGGNTIYF TGTGCCAGCTCACCGAAAACAGGGACAGGCGGAAACACCATATATTTT 16 TRBD1 TRBV18 NA TRBJ1-3
CASSPIGDTYEQYF TGTGCCAGCAGTCCGATCGGGGACACATACGAGCAGTACTTC 14 NA TRBV6-1 NA TRBJ2-7
CASSLVTGTGSSYNEQFF TGCGCCAGCAGCTTGGTGACCGGGACAGGAAGCTCCTACAATGAGCAGTTCTTC 18 TRBD1 TRBV5-1 NA TRBJ2-1
CAWRAPGTGRNTEAFF TGTGCCTGGAGAGCCCCGGGGACAGGGCGGAACACTGAAGCTTTCTTT 16 TRBD1 TRBV30 NA TRBJ1-1
CASSNIINSPYEQYF TGTGCCAGTAGTAACATCATAAACTCCCCCTACGAGCAGTACTTC 15 NA TRBV19 few TRBJ2-7
CASSPATRGNIQYF TGTGCCAGCAGTCCCGCCACCAGGGGAAACATTCAGTACTTC 14 NA TRBV28 NA TRBJ2-4
CASSLEVNTEAFF TGTGCCAGCAGCTTAGAGGTAAACACTGAAGCTTTCTTT 13 NA TRBV11-3 NA TRBJ1-1
CASSYPLGGEQYF TGTGCCAGCAGTTACCCATTAGGGGGCGAGCAGTACTTC 13 NA TRBV6-6 once TRBJ2-7
CASSLEPGLVFGEQYF TGCGCCAGCAGCTTGGAACCGGGACTAGTATTTGGCGAGCAGTACTTC 16 TRBD2 TRBV5-1 NA TRBJ2-7
CASSVPETGAGTYEQYF TGTGCCAGCAGTGTCCCCGAGACAGGGGCGGGCACCTACGAGCAGTACTTC 17 TRBD1 TRBV2 NA TRBJ2-7
CASSLEVREKLFF TGCGCCAGCAGCTTGGAGGTCCGAGAAAAACTGTTTTTT 13 NA TRBV5-1 NA TRBJ1-4
CASSVGGRGTEAFF TGTGCCAGCAGCGTAGGAGGTCGAGGTACTGAAGCTTTCTTT 14 NA TRBV7-9 once TRBJ1-1
CSVAVGNSNQPQHF TGCAGCGTTGCAGTAGGTAATAGCAATCAGCCCCAGCATTTT 14 NA TRBV29-1 NA TRBJ1-5
CASRTGLLNTGELFF TGTGCCAGCAGAACGGGACTTCTTAACACCGGGGAGCTGTTTTTT 15 NA TRBV6-5 NA TRBJ2-2
CASSRGGQVSTDTQYF TGTGCCAGTAGTAGAGGGGGACAGGTTAGCACAGATACGCAGTATTTT 16 TRBD1 TRBV19 NA TRBJ2-3
CASSPQAMGEQYF TGTGCCAGCAGCCCTCAGGCCATGGGGGAGCAGTACTTC 13 NA TRBV7-3 NA TRBJ2-7
CASSSRGRNYGYTF TGTGCCAGCAGTTCGAGGGGCCGAAACTATGGCTACACCTTC 14 NA TRBV9 NA TRBJ1-2
CAWRPSGITDTQYF TGTGCCTGGAGGCCTAGCGGGATCACAGATACGCAGTATTTT 14 TRBD2 TRBV30 NA TRBJ2-3
CASSQARDLIYEQYF TGTGCCAGCAGCCAGGCCCGGGACCTGATCTACGAGCAGTACTTC 15 NA TRBV4-2 NA TRBJ2-7
CASSFPSGSLNMGEQYF TGTGCCAGCAGTTTCCCTAGCGGGAGTCTAAATATGGGCGAGCAGTACTTC 17 TRBD2 TRBV28 NA TRBJ2-7
CAWSVKYEQYF TGTGCCTGGAGTGTGAAGTACGAGCAGTACTTC 11 NA TRBV30 NA TRBJ2-7
CASSLIGTGEGEQYF TGTGCCAGCAGTTTAATCGGGACAGGGGAGGGCGAGCAGTACTTC 15 TRBD1 TRBV27 NA TRBJ2-7
CASSFRGTGETPEAFF TGTGCCAGCAGCTTCCGCGGGACAGGTGAGACCCCTGAAGCTTTCTTT 16 TRBD1 TRBV7-8 once TRBJ1-1
CASNTGGDGNQPQHF TGTGCCAGCAATACAGGGGGCGATGGCAATCAGCCCCAGCATTTT 15 TRBD1 TRBV28 NA TRBJ1-5
CASRRQGGNYGYTF TGTGCCAGCAGGCGCCAGGGAGGTAACTATGGCTACACCTTC 14 NA TRBV5-5 NA TRBJ1-2
CASTTGARDEKLFF TGTGCCAGCACCACAGGGGCGCGTGATGAAAAACTGTTTTTT 14 TRBD1 TRBV27 NA TRBJ1-4
CASSGDRNYGYTF TGCGCCAGCAGCGGGGACAGAAACTATGGCTACACCTTC 13 TRBD1 TRBV10-2 NA TRBJ1-2
CASSLRGGNTEAFF TGTGCCAGCAGTTTAAGGGGGGGGAACACTGAAGCTTTCTTT 14 NA TRBV28 NA TRBJ1-1
CASSSGPGRNEKLFF TGCGCCAGCAGTTCTGGGCCCGGCCGTAATGAAAAACTGTTTTTT 15 NA TRBV4-1 few TRBJ1-4
CASSPRTGGPYGYTF TGTGCCAGCAGTCCTCGGACAGGGGGCCCCTATGGCTACACCTTC 15 TRBD1 TRBV25-1 NA TRBJ1-2
CASSFNRNQPQHF TGTGCCAGTAGTTTCAATCGCAATCAGCCCCAGCATTTT 13 NA TRBV19 NA TRBJ1-5
CASSLSTYEQYF TGCGCCAGCAGCTTGTCGACCTACGAGCAGTACTTC 12 NA TRBV5-1 NA TRBJ2-7
CASGLGGRGQETQYF TGTGCTAGTGGTTTGGGGGGCAGGGGCCAAGAGACCCAGTACTTC 15 NA TRBV12-5 NA TRBJ2-5
CASSPGSRLQRLKNNEQFF TGTGCCAGCAGCCCCGGCTCACGATTACAGCGTCTGAAAAACAATGAGCAGTTCTTC 19 NA TRBV4-2 NA TRBJ2-1
CAISESGTGLNEQFF TGTGCCATCAGTGAGTCAGGGACAGGCCTGAATGAGCAGTTCTTC 15 TRBD1 TRBV10-3 NA TRBJ2-1
CASSLEWSTAGNTIYF TGTGCCAGCAGCTTAGAATGGAGTACCGCTGGAAACACCATATATTTT 16 NA TRBV7-8 NA TRBJ1-3
CASSRRGEKLFF TGCGCCAGCAGCCGTAGGGGAGAAAAACTGTTTTTT 12 NA TRBV5-1 NA TRBJ1-4
CASSPLPGGWNTEAFF TGTGCCAGCTCACCATTGCCAGGGGGATGGAACACTGAAGCTTTCTTT 16 TRBD1 TRBV18 NA TRBJ1-1
CASSEEVRGQQFF TGCGCCAGCAGTGAGGAGGTGAGGGGCCAGCAGTTCTTC 13 NA TRBV10-1 few TRBJ2-1
CASSYELGYYGYTF TGTGCCAGCAGTTACGAGTTGGGGTACTATGGCTACACCTTC 14 NA TRBV6-5 once TRBJ1-2
CASSQPGYEQYF TGTGCCAGCAGCCAACCTGGTTACGAGCAGTACTTC 12 NA TRBV4-2 NA TRBJ2-7
CASSLVGQVRPANYGYTF TGTGCCAGCAGCTTAGTAGGGCAAGTCCGCCCCGCCAACTATGGCTACACCTTC 18 NA TRBV7-8 NA TRBJ1-2